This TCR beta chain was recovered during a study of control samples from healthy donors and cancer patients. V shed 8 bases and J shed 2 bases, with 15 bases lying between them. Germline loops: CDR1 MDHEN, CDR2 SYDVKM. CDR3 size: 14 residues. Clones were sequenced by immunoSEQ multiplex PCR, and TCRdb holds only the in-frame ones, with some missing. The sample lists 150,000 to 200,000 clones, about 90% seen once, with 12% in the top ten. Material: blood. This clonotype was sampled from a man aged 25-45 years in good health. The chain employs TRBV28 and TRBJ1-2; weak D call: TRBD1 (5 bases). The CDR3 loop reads CASGQWQGNYGYTF. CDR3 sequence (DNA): TGTGCCAGCGGCCAATGGCAGGGAAACTATGGCTACACCTTC.